These T cell receptor beta chains were read from a single sample in a study of T cells after yellow fever vaccination. TCRdb reprocessed the 5' RACE reads with MiXCR, giving one entry per CDR3 protein. Here the sample spans around 68,000 distinct CDR3 sequences, 7.3% being singletons. This material consisted of CD8+ T cells sorted from PBMCs, taken around 10 days after the first yellow fever vaccination. These receptors came from a young man who received the YFV17D yellow fever vaccine. Both conserved end residues are part of each CDR3.

TRBV3-1	CASSQVGGPGVETQYF
TRBV29-1	CSVYPTGAGIAFF
TRBV4-1	CASSQDLRASPLHF
TRBV20-1	CSATNRITDTQYF
TRBV6-4	CASSEASGGANEQFF
TRBV5-4	CASSPTGQNYGYTF
TRBV6-1	CASSLQVSRGGPYNEQFF
TRBV6-5	CASSYALASTDTQYF
TRBV12-3/TRBV12-4	CASSGHTQYF
TRBV6-1	CASSGDNRTPEAFF
TRBV29-1	CSVAQGAVGTFF
TRBV7-6	CASSLEGLGMNTEAFF
TRBV18	CASSPQGVSYEQYF
TRBV12-3/TRBV12-4	CASSPLPGGRTDTQYF
TRBV6-5	CASGPGGLSQHF
TRBV7-3	CASSLGAGDTEAFF
TRBV24-1	CATSDPGQGLYEQYF
TRBV18	CASSPPERGNQPQHF
TRBV11-2	CASSRTIYTSGQETQYF
TRBV29-1	CSVVPGGTEAFF
TRBV5-5	CASSARTVENIQYF
TRBV7-6	CASSIQGSTEAFF
TRBV11-2	CASSFELGGGGYNEQFF
TRBV12-3/TRBV12-4	CASSLAGEKLFF
TRBV30	CAWHSGETQIDTQYF
TRBV6-2/TRBV6-3	CASSYPGGARTGELFF
TRBV6-2/TRBV6-3	CASSLPLGVEAFF
TRBV9	CASSPRDPPYEQYF
TRBV12-3/TRBV12-4	CASSFGQVNIQPQHF
TRBV4-3	CASSQESASSGNTIYF
TRBV20-1	CSAGRAGTAQETQYF
TRBV4-1	CASSYRKTPSGANVLTF
TRBV29-1	CSVGSANTGELFF
TRBV5-1	CASSPGAGKTYEQYF
TRBV9	CASSFSGTRNTEAFF
TRBV6-2/TRBV6-3	CASNPENRINYGYTF
TRBV27	CASSLQTGGPDTQYF
TRBV6-5	CASSYYSSTDTQYF
TRBV6-2/TRBV6-3	CASSYVAGDSTEAFF
TRBV3-1	CASSQGSGTVPDTQYF
TRBV27	CASREQGANQPQHF
TRBV4-1	CASSSPRTGGADTQYF
TRBV6-1	CASRFGNTEAFF
TRBV4-3	CASSQQRWDRYRINYGYTF
TRBV12-3/TRBV12-4	CASSPWLQETQYF
TRBV28	CASSRTGGRETQYF
TRBV7-9	CASSLSYEQYF
TRBV4-1	CASSQTGTSGYNEQFF
TRBV6-2/TRBV6-3	CASTTGPGSYNEQFF
TRBV20-1	CSARELGTSFFF
TRBV10-3	CASRDRGDYEQYF
TRBV28	CASSRGQTEAFF
TRBV19	CASSTRTRIYEQYF
TRBV11-2	CASSQTGGSYEQYF
TRBV4-1	CASSHQETQYF